Shown below are 18 T cell receptor beta chains from a single sample sequenced in a study of Tregs in tolerant kidney transplant recipients. Assay used: immunoSEQ multiplex PCR; TCRdb lists only in-frame clones, some missing. The sample has about 69,000 clones; roughly nine tenths are singletons. The source was CD4+ T cells from blood, collected before the transplant. Receptors were obtained from a human donor who received a combined kidney and bone marrow transplant.

This clone appeared a single time. The chain recombines TRBV5-1 with TRBJ2-4; 9 nucleotides line up with TRBD1. After removal of 4 bases from V and 7 bases from J, the junction contained 6 bases not matched to a gene. The CDR3 runs to 14 residues. Germline loops: CDR1 SGHRS, CDR2 YFSETQ. CDR3 coding DNA: TGCGCCAGCAGCGCGGAGGGGACAGGGAACATTCAGTACTTC. Its protein is CASSAEGTGNIQYF. Based on the CDR3 plus reference TRBV5-1 and TRBJ2-4, the full variable domain is KAGVTQTPRYLIKTRGQQVTLSCSPISGHRSVSWYQQTPGQGLQFLFEYFSETQRNKGNFPGRFSGRQFSNSRSEMNVSTLELGDSALYLCASSAEGTGNIQYFGAGTRLSVL.

This clone came up a few times. The CDR3 DNA reads as TGCGCCAGCATGCGCGGTGAGGAGACCCAGTACTTC. Its protein is CASMRGEETQYF. The V call is TRBV10-2, the J call TRBJ2-5; D not resolved. This CDR3 is built from 12 residues. Per germline, CDR1 WSHSY and CDR2 SAAADI. V lost 7 bases and J lost 5, with 11 bases in between.

V and J are TRBV30 and TRBJ1-3, with D tentatively TRBD1 (6 bases). The CDR3 is 13 amino acids. Germline V lookup: CDR1 GTSNPN, CDR2 SVGIG (reference sequence). The germline V and J ends were trimmed by 2 bases and 6 bases, with 11 bases remaining between them. The CDR3 DNA reads as TGTGCCTGGAGTAGGGGGACCTCAAACACCATATATTTT. As protein: CAWSRGTSNTIYF.

A single count supports this clone. This chain links TRBV2 with TRBJ1-1, with a tentative D call TRBD1 (5 bases). Germline V gives CDR1 SNHLY, CDR2 FYNNEI. Trimming shortened V by 3 bases and J by 4 bases, and 15 bases separated the two germline ends. The CDR3 totals 15 residues. The CDR3 nucleotides are TGTGCCAGCAGTGAGGGGCCAGCCGGAAGCACTGAAGCTTTCTTT. It specifies CASSEGPAGSTEAFF.

V gene TRBV5-1 combines with J gene TRBJ1-3; D remains ambiguous. With 4 bases removed from V and 0 bases from J, the gap between germline ends came to 8 bases. Germline V gives CDR1 SGHRS, CDR2 YFSETQ. This CDR3 comprises 14 residues. The CDR3, as DNA: TGCGCCAGCAGCCTCGGGGACTCTGGAAACACCATATATTTT. It codes for CASSLGDSGNTIYF. The full variable domain, rest sourced from reference TRBV5-1 and TRBJ1-3, is KAGVTQTPRYLIKTRGQQVTLSCSPISGHRSVSWYQQTPGQGLQFLFEYFSETQRNKGNFPGRFSGRQFSNSRSEMNVSTLELGDSALYLCASSLGDSGNTIYFGEGSWLTVV.

V and J are TRBV10-3 and TRBJ2-7; D is perhaps TRBD1 (6 bases). This CDR3 is built from 15 residues. V lost 6 bases, J lost 1 base, and 16 bases lay in between. Germline lookup yields CDR1 ENHRY and CDR2 SYGVKD. The CDR3 DNA is TGTGCCATCAGAGGGGACACACCTCAATCCTACGAGCAGTACTTC. This translates into CAIRGDTPQSYEQYF.

The chain employs TRBV29-1 and TRBJ1-1; maybe TRBD1 (6 bases). The V and J ends lost 4 bases and 5 bases respectively, with 14 bases between them. Germline V gives CDR1 SQVTM, CDR2 ANQGSEA. The CDR3 length is 13 residues. The CDR3 DNA follows: TGCAGCGTTGTTACCAGGGGCGGGACTGAAGCTTTCTTT. Its protein is CSVVTRGGTEAFF.

This clone occurred a few times. The chain is built from TRBV28 and TRBJ1-1; 7 positions match TRBD1. CDR3 length equals 12 residues. Germline V gene lookup returns CDR1 MDHEN and CDR2 SYDVKM. The trim removed 2 bases at V and 7 bases at J, leaving 1 base unmatched. CDR3: CASSLGQVEAFF. The DNA for the CDR3 is TGTGCCAGCAGTTTAGGACAGGTTGAAGCTTTCTTT.

DNA of the CDR3: TGTGCCAGCAGTGTTAAAGATAGTCAGCCCCAGCATTTT. Protein sequence: CASSVKDSQPQHF. V gene TRBV2 combines with J gene TRBJ1-5; D uncertain. The CDR3 has 13 residues. V shed 4 bases and J shed 6 bases, with 10 bases lying between them. The germline CDR1 and CDR2 sequences are SNHLY and FYNNEI. The full variable domain, completed using reference TRBV2 and TRBJ1-5, is EPEVTQTPSHQVTQMGQEVILRCVPISNHLYFYWYRQILGQKVEFLVSFYNNEISEKSEIFDDQFSVERPDGSNFTLKIRSTKLEDSAMYFCASSVKDSQPQHFGDGTRLSIL.

The rearrangement joins TRBV28 to TRBJ1-1, with D perhaps TRBD1 (6 bases). The length of the CDR3 is 14 residues. The germline V gene encodes CDR1 MDHEN and CDR2 SYDVKM. Trimming left V 4 bases short and J 4 bases short, with 13 bases between. Here the CDR3 DNA reads TGTGCCAGCAGTTCCAGGGGTCGGCGCACTGAAGCTTTCTTT. The encoded protein is CASSSRGRRTEAFF.

This clone appeared a few times. This chain joins TRBV11-2 and TRBJ1-1; maybe TRBD1 (6 bases). This CDR3 has 15 amino acids. The V end was cut by 5 bases, the J end by 0 bases, with 13 bases between. Germline V gene lookup returns CDR1 SGHAT and CDR2 FQNNGV. The CDR3 nucleotides read TGTGCCAGCAGCGCTCCGACAGGCGTGAACACTGAAGCTTTCTTT. Translated, it gives CASSAPTGVNTEAFF.

The rearrangement joins TRBV28 to TRBJ1-2; TRBD1 agrees at 7 bases. V was pared by 2 bases and J by 3 bases, with 3 bases of the junction left unmatched. The CDR3 runs 14 residues. The germline V gene encodes CDR1 MDHEN and CDR2 SYDVKM. The CDR3 coding sequence is TGTGCCAGCAGTTTAGGGACAGTCGACTATGGCTACACCTTC. Its protein is CASSLGTVDYGYTF.

The V call is TRBV30, the J call TRBJ1-3; no clear D. Germline-derived CDR1 and CDR2 are GTSNPN and SVGIG (reference sequence). V gave up 3 bases and J gave up 8 bases, with 14 bases separating them. The CDR3 length is 13 residues. DNA for the CDR3: TGTGCCTGGAGCGCCCTTCGGAGGGACACCATATATTTT. It encodes CAWSALRRDTIYF.

The J gene is TRBJ2-7, the V gene TRBV6-5, with 7 bases matching TRBD1. The CDR3 is 15 amino acids. Germline V lookup: CDR1 MNHEY, CDR2 SVGAGI. With 5 bases clipped from V and 0 bases from J, the junction kept 7 bases outside the gene matches. The CDR3 loop is CASSPTGASSYEQYF. CDR3 DNA sequence: TGTGCCAGCAGTCCAACAGGGGCCAGCTCCTACGAGCAGTACTTC.

J is TRBJ1-1 and V is TRBV6-5; D is perhaps TRBD1 (5 bases). The CDR3 consists of 16 residues. Germline-derived CDR1 and CDR2 are MNHEY and SVGAGI. V was shortened by 2 bases and J by 4 bases, with 17 bases between the two germline ends. The CDR3 sequence: CASSYGGFGSGTEAFF. The DNA for the CDR3 is TGTGCCAGCAGTTACGGGGGGTTTGGTAGCGGCACTGAAGCTTTCTTT.

Regarding this clone: The junction differs from germline at one of its ends, possibly a read error. The chain links TRBV28 to TRBJ1-4; TRBD1 matches 9 bases. The CDR3 sequence is 14 residues long. Germline values: CDR1 MDHEN, CDR2 SYDVKM. The DNA of the CDR3 is TGTGCCAGCAACCCAGGGACAGGGCATGAAAGACTGTTTTTT. It yields the protein CASNPGTGHERLFF.

The rearrangement uses TRBV4-2 and TRBJ2-1; maybe TRBD1 (6 bases). V was clipped by 0 bases and J by 0 bases, with 9 bases between them. The germline V gene encodes CDR1 LGHNA and CDR2 YNFKEQ. This CDR3 comprises 16 residues. CDR3 residues: CASSQDPDSSYNEQFF. The CDR3, as DNA: TGTGCCAGCAGCCAAGACCCGGACAGCTCCTACAATGAGCAGTTCTTC.

This chain links TRBV28 with TRBJ2-7; TRBD1 might be the D (5 bases). The CDR3 has 12 amino acids. Trimming left V 2 bases short and J 4 bases short, with 6 bases between. CDR1 and CDR2 from the germline V gene are MDHEN and SYDVKM. In DNA, the CDR3 is TGTGCCAGCAGTTTAGCAGGGTACGAGCAGTACTTC. It specifies CASSLAGYEQYF.